The clone carrying this T cell receptor beta chain turned up a few times. Germline assignment: CDR1 GTSNPN and CDR2 SVGIG (reference sequence). This CDR3 is 12 amino acids long. V lost 5 bases and J 5 bases, leaving 12 bases between the germline ends. Method: immunoSEQ multiplex PCR; TCRdb's copy keeps in-frame clones and lacks some. The sample includes under 50,000 clones, 75% to 85% of them seen just once. The data derive from a study of PD-1 blockade in mismatch repair-deficient tumors. The chain has TRBV30 and TRBJ1-1; D remains ambiguous. The TCR was taken from an adult with mismatch repair-deficient cancer. This material consisted of peripheral blood, taken 4 weeks after starting pembrolizumab. This CDR3 reads CAWGLIRTEAFF. Written as DNA, the CDR3 is TGTGCCTGGGGACTTATTAGGACTGAAGCTTTCTTT.